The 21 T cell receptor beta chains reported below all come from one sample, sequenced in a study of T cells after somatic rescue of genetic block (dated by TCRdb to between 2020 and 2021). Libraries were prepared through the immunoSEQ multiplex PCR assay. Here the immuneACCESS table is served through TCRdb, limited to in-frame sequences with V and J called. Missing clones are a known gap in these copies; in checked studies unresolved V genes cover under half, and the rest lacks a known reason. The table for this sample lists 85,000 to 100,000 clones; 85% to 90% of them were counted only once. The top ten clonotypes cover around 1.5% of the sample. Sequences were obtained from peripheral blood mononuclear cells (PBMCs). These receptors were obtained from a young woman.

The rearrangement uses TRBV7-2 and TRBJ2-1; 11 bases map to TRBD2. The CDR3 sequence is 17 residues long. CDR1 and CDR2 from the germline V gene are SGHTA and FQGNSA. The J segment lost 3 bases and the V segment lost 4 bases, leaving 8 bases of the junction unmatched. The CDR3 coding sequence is TGTGCCAGCAGCTCAGAACTAGCGGGGGACTTCTACAATGAGCAGTTCTTC. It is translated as CASSSELAGDFYNEQFF.

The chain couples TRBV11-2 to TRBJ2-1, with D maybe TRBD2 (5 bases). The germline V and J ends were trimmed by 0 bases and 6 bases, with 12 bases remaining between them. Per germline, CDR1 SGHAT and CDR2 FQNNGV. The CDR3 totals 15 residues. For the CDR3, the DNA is TGTGCCAGCAGCTTAGAATGGAGGCGGATCAATGAGCAGTTCTTC. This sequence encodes CASSLEWRRINEQFF. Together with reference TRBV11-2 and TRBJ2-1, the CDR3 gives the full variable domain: EAGVAQSPRYKIIEKRQSVAFWCNPISGHATLYWYQQILGQGPKLLIQFQNNGVVDDSQLPKDRFSAERLKGVDSTLKIQPAKLEDSAVYLCASSLEWRRINEQFFGPGTRLTVL.

The CDR3 region has the DNA TGTGCCATCGGGGAGGGTTTGGCAGATACGCAGTATTTT. It translates to CAIGEGLADTQYF. This rearrangement joins TRBV10-3 to TRBJ2-3, with TRBD2 matching 7 bases. This CDR3 has 13 residues. CDR1 and CDR2 from the germline V gene are ENHRY and SYGVKD. Unmatched junction bases numbered 6, after V lost 8 bases and J lost 4 bases.

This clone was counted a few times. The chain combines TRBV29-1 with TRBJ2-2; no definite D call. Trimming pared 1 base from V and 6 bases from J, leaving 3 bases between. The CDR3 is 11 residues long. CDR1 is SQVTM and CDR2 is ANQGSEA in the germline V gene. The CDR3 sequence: CSVEVSGELFF. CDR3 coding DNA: TGCAGCGTTGAAGTCTCCGGGGAGCTGTTTTTT.

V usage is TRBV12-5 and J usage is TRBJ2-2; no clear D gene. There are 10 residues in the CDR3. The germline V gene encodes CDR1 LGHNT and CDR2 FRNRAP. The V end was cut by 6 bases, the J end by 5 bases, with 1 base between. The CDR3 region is CASGTGELFF. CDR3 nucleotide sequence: TGTGCTAGTGGGACCGGGGAGCTGTTTTTT.

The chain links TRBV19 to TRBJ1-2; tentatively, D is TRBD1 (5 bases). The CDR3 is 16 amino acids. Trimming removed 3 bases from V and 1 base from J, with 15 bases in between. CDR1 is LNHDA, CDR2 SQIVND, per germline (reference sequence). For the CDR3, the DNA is TGTGCCAGTAGTATGGTAGGGGTAGGGTATAACTATGGCTACACCTTC. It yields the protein CASSMVGVGYNYGYTF.

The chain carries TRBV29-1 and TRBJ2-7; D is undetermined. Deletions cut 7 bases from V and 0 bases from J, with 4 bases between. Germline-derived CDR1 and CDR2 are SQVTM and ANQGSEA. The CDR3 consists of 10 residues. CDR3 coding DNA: TGCAGCGCGGTCTCCTACGAGCAGTACTTC. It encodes CSAVSYEQYF.

The CDR3 protein is CASSFGTGTGELFF. The CDR3 region has the DNA TGTGCCAGCAGCTTCGGGACAGGCACCGGGGAGCTGTTTTTT. This chain connects TRBV7-3 to TRBJ2-2; 8 nucleotides line up with TRBD1. The CDR3 is made up of 14 amino acids. With V trimmed by 3 bases and J by 4 bases, 1 base remained unmatched. Germline CDR1 and CDR2: SGHTA and FQGTGA.

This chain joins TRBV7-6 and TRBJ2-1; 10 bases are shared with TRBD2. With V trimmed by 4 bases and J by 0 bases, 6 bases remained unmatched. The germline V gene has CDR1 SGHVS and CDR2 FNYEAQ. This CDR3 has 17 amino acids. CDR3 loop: CASSWPPSGSSYNEQFF. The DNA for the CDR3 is TGTGCCAGCAGCTGGCCTCCTAGCGGGAGCTCCTACAATGAGCAGTTCTTC.

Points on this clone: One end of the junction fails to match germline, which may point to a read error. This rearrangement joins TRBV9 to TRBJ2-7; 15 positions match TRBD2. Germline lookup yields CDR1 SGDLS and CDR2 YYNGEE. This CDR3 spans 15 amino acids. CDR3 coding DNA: TGTGCCAGCAACGTAGAGGGACTAGCGGGAGGCGAGCAGTACTTC. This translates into CASNVEGLAGGEQYF.

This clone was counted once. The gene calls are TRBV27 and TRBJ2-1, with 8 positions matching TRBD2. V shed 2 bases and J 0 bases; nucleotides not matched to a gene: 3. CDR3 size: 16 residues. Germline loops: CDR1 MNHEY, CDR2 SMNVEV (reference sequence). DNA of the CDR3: TGTGCCAGCAGTTTACTAGCGGGTAGCTCCTACAATGAGCAGTTCTTC. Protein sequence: CASSLLAGSSYNEQFF.

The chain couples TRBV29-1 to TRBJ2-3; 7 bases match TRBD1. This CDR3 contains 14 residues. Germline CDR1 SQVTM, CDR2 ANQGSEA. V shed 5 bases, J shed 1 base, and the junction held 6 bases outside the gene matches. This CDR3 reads CSVNGQVGTDTQYF. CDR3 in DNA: TGCAGCGTTAATGGACAGGTCGGCACAGATACGCAGTATTTT.

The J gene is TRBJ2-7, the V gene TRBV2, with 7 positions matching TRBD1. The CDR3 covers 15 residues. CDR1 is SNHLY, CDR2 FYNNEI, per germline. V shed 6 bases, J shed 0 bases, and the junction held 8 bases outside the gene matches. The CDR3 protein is CASRWTGSSSYEQYF. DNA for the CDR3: TGTGCCAGCAGGTGGACAGGCTCCAGCTCCTACGAGCAGTACTTC.

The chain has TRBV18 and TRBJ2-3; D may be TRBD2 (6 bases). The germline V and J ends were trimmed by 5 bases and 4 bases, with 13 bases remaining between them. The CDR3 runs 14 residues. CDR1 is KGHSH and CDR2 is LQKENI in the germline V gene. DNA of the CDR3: TGTGCCAGCTCAGCGCCGGGAGTGCCAGATACGCAGTATTTT. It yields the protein CASSAPGVPDTQYF.

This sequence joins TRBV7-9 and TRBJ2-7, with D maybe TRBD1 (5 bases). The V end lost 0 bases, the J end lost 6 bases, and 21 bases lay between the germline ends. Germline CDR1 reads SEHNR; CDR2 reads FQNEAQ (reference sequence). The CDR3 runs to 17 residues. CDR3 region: CASSLALSGQGKLEQYF. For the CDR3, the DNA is TGTGCCAGCAGCTTAGCGCTCTCAGGACAAGGGAAGCTCGAGCAGTACTTC.

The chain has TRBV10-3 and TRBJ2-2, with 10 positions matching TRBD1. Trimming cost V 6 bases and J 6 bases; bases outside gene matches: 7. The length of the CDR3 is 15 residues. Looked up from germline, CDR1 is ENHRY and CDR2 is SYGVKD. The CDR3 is CAISPDRGDSGELFF. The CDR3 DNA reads TGTGCCATCAGCCCGGACAGGGGGGATTCCGGGGAGCTGTTTTTT.

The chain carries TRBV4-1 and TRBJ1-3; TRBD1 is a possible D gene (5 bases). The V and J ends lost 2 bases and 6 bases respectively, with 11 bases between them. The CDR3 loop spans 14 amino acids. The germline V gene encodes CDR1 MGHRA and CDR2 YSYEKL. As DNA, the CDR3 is TGCGCCAGCAGCCAACGGACACGAATAAACACCATATATTTT. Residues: CASSQRTRINTIYF.

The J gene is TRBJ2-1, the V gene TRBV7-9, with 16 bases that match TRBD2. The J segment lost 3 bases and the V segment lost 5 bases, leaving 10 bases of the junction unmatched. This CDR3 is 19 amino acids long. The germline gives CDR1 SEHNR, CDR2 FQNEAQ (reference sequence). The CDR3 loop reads CASSPGGLAGGGDYNEQFF. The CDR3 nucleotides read TGTGCCAGCAGCCCCGGGGGACTAGCGGGAGGGGGCGACTACAATGAGCAGTTCTTC.

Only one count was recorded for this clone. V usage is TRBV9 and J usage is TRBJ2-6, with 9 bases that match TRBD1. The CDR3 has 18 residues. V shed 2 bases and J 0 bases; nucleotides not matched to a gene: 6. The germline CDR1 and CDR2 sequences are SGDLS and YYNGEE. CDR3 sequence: CASSVRDRAYSGANVLTF. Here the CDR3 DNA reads TGTGCCAGCAGCGTCCGGGACAGGGCGTACTCTGGGGCCAACGTCCTGACTTTC.

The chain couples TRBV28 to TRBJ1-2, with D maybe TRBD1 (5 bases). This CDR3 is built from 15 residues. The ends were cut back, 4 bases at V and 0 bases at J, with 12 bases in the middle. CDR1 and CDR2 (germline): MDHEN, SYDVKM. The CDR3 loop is CASSSTGAPNYGYTF. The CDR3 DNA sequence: TGTGCCAGCAGTTCCACAGGAGCTCCTAACTATGGCTACACCTTC.

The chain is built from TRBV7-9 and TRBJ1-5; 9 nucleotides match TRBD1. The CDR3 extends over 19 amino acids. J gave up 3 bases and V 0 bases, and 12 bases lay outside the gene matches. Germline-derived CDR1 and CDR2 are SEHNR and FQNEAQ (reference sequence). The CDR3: CASSLASMGQGSINQPQHF. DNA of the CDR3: TGTGCCAGCAGCTTAGCGAGTATGGGACAGGGATCCATCAATCAGCCCCAGCATTTT.